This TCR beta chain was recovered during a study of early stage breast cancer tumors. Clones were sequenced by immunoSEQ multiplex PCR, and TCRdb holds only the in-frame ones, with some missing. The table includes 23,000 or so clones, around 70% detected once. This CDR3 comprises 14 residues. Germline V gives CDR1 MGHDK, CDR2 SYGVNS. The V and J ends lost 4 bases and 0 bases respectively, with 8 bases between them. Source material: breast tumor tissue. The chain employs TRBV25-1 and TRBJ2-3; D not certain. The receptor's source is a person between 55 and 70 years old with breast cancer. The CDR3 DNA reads TGTGCCAGCAGTGGGCGGAGAAGCACAGATACGCAGTATTTT. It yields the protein CASSGRRSTDTQYF.